This entry lists 7 T cell receptor beta chains sequenced from one sample in a study of blood T cell repertoires in COVID-19 (dated by TCRdb to the early 2020s). Library construction relied on the immunoSEQ multiplex PCR assay. TCRdb stores this immuneACCESS table with in-frame sequences only. Part of the clones is absent; in the studies checked, under half of the shortfall reflects unresolved V genes, and no reason is known for the rest. The sample data list approximately 94,000 clones, and around 88% of these were observed just once. The ten largest clones add up to about 4.6% of the sample. The sequenced sample consisted of peripheral blood. These receptors originate from a human donor in a cohort sampled during active COVID-19.

The rearrangement uses TRBV15 and TRBJ1-5; TRBD1 agrees at 9 bases. CDR1 and CDR2 (germline): LNHNV, YYDKDF (reference sequence). V lost 3 bases to trimming and J lost 1 base; unmatched junction nucleotides: 10. The CDR3 has 18 residues. The CDR3 loop is CATSRGSGQGLSNQPQHF. Written as DNA, the CDR3 is TGTGCCACCAGCAGGGGGTCGGGACAGGGCTTGAGCAATCAGCCCCAGCATTTT.

The chain has TRBV6-1 and TRBJ1-1; 7 bases fit TRBD1. The CDR3 runs to 13 residues. The germline gives CDR1 MNHNS, CDR2 SASEGT. Losses at the gene ends were 3 bases for V and 4 bases for J; bases not matched to a gene: 2. Written as DNA, the CDR3 is TGTGCCAGCAGTGAGACAGGGTTCACTGAAGCTTTCTTT. Translated, it gives CASSETGFTEAFF.

This chain links TRBV10-1 with TRBJ1-3; 8 nucleotides line up with TRBD1. This CDR3 contains 14 residues. Per germline, CDR1 WNHNN and CDR2 SYGVQD (reference sequence). The V segment lost 4 bases and the J segment 2 bases; nucleotides outside the gene matches: 1. The CDR3: CASSVDRAGNTIYF. The CDR3 DNA reads as TGCGCCAGCAGTGTGGACAGGGCTGGAAACACCATATATTTT.

The chain uses TRBV6-5 and TRBJ1-2; 11 nucleotides align to TRBD1. The V segment lost 3 bases and the J segment 2 bases; nucleotides outside the gene matches: 5. This CDR3 is built from 16 residues. Germline V gene sequence: CDR1 MNHEY, CDR2 SVGAGI. The CDR3 is CASSYMRTGGNYGYTF. The DNA of the CDR3 is TGTGCCAGCAGTTATATGAGGACAGGGGGCAACTATGGCTACACCTTC.

The rearrangement uses TRBV6-2 or TRBV6-3 and TRBJ1-3; D possibly corresponds to TRBD1 (5 bases). Germline loops: CDR1 MNHEY, CDR2 SVGEGT. V dropped 6 bases and J dropped 3 bases, with 12 bases sitting between them. The CDR3 consists of 14 residues. CDR3: CASSMTVRGNTIYF. The DNA of the CDR3 is TGTGCCAGCAGCATGACAGTCCGTGGAAACACCATATATTTT.

The CDR3 bases are TGTGCCAGCAGCCCTCCGGGCGGGAGCCACGAGCAGTACTTC. Protein: CASSPPGGSHEQYF. V is TRBV7-3 and J is TRBJ2-7, with TRBD2 matching 7 bases. The CDR3 has 14 amino acids. V gave up 5 bases and J gave up 5 bases; unmatched junction bases: 9. The V gene's germline CDR1 is SGHTA and CDR2 FQGTGA.

This chain joins TRBV30 and TRBJ1-6; a weak D match, TRBD1 (6 bases). Trimming pared 0 bases from V and 8 bases from J, leaving 17 bases between. CDR1 is GTSNPN and CDR2 is SVGIG in the germline V gene (reference sequence). This CDR3 has 16 amino acids. The CDR3 sequence: CAWSVGPTGSYSPLHF. In DNA form, the CDR3 reads TGTGCCTGGAGTGTAGGTCCGACAGGCAGTTATTCACCCCTCCACTTT.